The count of the clone carrying this T cell receptor (beta chain) is one. Its antigen is unknown. These data originate in a study of T cells after yellow fever vaccination. Findings and caveats of the study: CD4 and CD8 compartments shared a small share of clonotypes, likely from convergent recombination.

5'RACE template switching produced TCR cDNA carrying a universal primer site and UMIs. TCRdb used MiXCR to reprocess the 5' RACE reads, holding one entry per CDR3 protein. The sample records 300,000 or so distinct CDR3 sequences, roughly 13% being singletons. Germline V gene lookup returns CDR1 SGHRS and CDR2 YFSETQ. The CDR3 is 17 amino acids. Germline trimming cut 5 bases from V and 3 bases from J; bases unmatched to any gene: 11. The specimen comprised CD4+ T cells sorted from PBMCs, sampled 45 days after the yellow fever booster vaccination. This receptor was identified in a man aged 25-45 years who received the YFV17D yellow fever vaccine. This sequence joins TRBV5-1 and TRBJ2-6, with TRBD1 identical over 7 bases. The CDR3 DNA sequence: TGCGCCAGCAGTCAACAGGGGCGCTCGGGTGGGGCCAACGTCCTGACTTTC. Translating gives CASSQQGRSGGANVLTF.